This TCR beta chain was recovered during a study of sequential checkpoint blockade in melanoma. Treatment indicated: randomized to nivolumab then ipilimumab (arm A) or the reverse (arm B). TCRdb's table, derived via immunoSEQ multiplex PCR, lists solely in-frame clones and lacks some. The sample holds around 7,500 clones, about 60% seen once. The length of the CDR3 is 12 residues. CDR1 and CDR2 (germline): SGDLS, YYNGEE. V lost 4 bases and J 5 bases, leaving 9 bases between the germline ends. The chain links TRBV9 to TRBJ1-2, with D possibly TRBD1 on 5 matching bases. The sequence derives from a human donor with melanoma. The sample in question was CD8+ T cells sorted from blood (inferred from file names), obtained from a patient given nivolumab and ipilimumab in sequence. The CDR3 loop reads CASSPDSYGYTF. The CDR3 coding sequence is TGTGCCAGCAGCCCTGACAGTTATGGCTACACCTTC.